This entry is about one T cell receptor (beta chain). The data were obtained in a study of T-cell memory formation after mild COVID-19. This CDR3 is built from 15 residues. Germline V CDR1 and CDR2: SGHRS, YFSETQ. V shed 0 bases, J shed 5 bases, and the junction held 2 bases outside the gene matches. From the 5' RACE reads, TCRdb called clonotypes with MiXCR, one entry per CDR3 protein. The data hold 350,000 or so distinct CDR3 sequences, with 10% to 15% observed a single time. The rearrangement uses TRBV5-1 and TRBJ1-4; TRBD1 aligns across 9 bases. This receptor was obtained from a man aged 18 to 30 who had mild COVID-19 (a few samples of this study predate the infection). Cell type and time point are not known. Sequenced: PBMCs or a T cell subset sorted from them (not recorded which). The CDR3 protein is CASSLAGTGNEKLFF. Written as DNA, the CDR3 is TGCGCCAGCAGCTTGGCCGGGACAGGGAATGAAAAACTGTTTTTT.